Each of the 2 T cell receptor beta chains below was sequenced from the same sample in a study of identical twins. Via MiXCR, TCRdb re-called the 5' RACE reads, giving one row per CDR3 protein. The data hold 120,000 to 150,000 distinct CDR3 sequences, with around 3.5% observed a single time. The specimen sequenced was memory T cells sorted from blood. Every receptor here comes from a man aged 18 to 35 in good health.

This clonotype was detected ten times or more. The rearrangement links TRBV20-1 to TRBJ2-4, with 8 bases that match TRBD2. V dropped 6 bases and J dropped 0; count of bases not matched to a gene: 7. This CDR3 comprises 15 residues. CDR1 is DFQATT and CDR2 is SNEGSKA in the germline V gene (reference sequence). Here the CDR3 DNA reads TGCAGTGCGTTCCTTAGCGGGATAGCCAAAAACATTCAGTACTTC. Its translation is CSAFLSGIAKNIQYF.

This clonotype showed up many times. The V and J genes are TRBV10-3 and TRBJ1-2, with unresolved D. Trimming shortened V by 2 bases and J by 4 bases, and 14 bases separated the two germline ends. There are 15 residues in the CDR3. In germline, CDR1 is ENHRY, CDR2 SYGVKD. CDR3 in amino acids: CAISEEGRPAYGYTF. For the CDR3, the DNA is TGTGCCATCAGTGAGGAGGGCAGACCTGCCTATGGCTACACCTTC.